This T cell receptor (beta chain) was captured by sequencing in a study of T cell responses to AZD1222 COVID-19 vaccine. Whether given at about 4 or about 12 weeks, second doses were pooled. To note about this clone: Antigen specificity is unknown.

The CDR3 totals 14 residues. Germline CDR1 KGHDR, CDR2 SFDVKD. Trimming removed 9 bases from V and 7 bases from J, with 18 bases in between. Using immunoSEQ multiplex PCR, the repertoire was profiled, and TCRdb retains in-frame clones only, with some absent. The data show 100,000 to 150,000 clones, more than 85% seen once. Study observations and caveats: Two doses of AZD1222 preceded a rise in Spike-specific TCR breadth and depth.

This chain links TRBV24-1 with TRBJ2-1; tentative D call: TRBD2 (7 bases). This sequence originates from an adult who received the AZD1222 COVID-19 vaccine. The input for sequencing was peripheral blood, taken 28 days after the second AZD1222 dose. CDR3 in amino acids: CATGGEGVQNEQFF. The CDR3 nucleotides read TGTGCCACCGGAGGGGAGGGGGTGCAGAATGAGCAGTTCTTC.